Listed below are T cell receptor beta chains from one sample, sequenced in a study of vaccination and CD4 T cells after COVID-19. MiXCR, run by TCRdb on the PCR reads, gives a single entry per CDR3 protein. The sample has about 8,300 distinct CDR3 sequences, approximately 49% seen once. Antigens for these TCRs are unknown. Material: CD4+ T cells from blood, cultured in vitro. All receptors derive from a human donor in good health. The CDR3 runs from the conserved cysteine through the conserved F or W. A D gene is named only where the DNA matches it firmly. The listing skips clone size in some rows; elsewhere it reads once, few, many or a size class.

D gene	V gene	clone size	J gene	CDR3 protein	CDR3 DNA
.	TRBV12-3/TRBV12-4	.	TRBJ2-7	CASKGRSYEQYF	TGTGCCAGTAAAGGTCGCTCCTACGAGCAGTACTTC
.	TRBV15	few	TRBJ1-1	CATSLRGTEAFF	TGTGCCACCAGCCTGAGGGGCACTGAAGCTTTCTTT
.	TRBV12-3/TRBV12-4	.	TRBJ2-1	CASSLRGSEQFF	TGTGCCAGCAGTTTAAGGGGGAGTGAGCAGTTCTTC
.	TRBV21-1	few	TRBJ1-5	CASSSHSEAWDQPQHF	TGTGCCAGCAGCAGCCATTCGGAGGCTTGGGATCAGCCCCAGCATTTT
TRBD1	TRBV12-3/TRBV12-4	.	TRBJ1-6	CASSKSWAQGANRSPLHF	TGTGCCAGCAGCAAATCATGGGCACAGGGGGCAAATAGGTCACCCCTCCACTTT
.	TRBV2	.	TRBJ2-5	CASREVGFETQYF	TGTGCCAGCAGGGAGGTCGGGTTTGAGACCCAGTACTTC
.	TRBV2	.	TRBJ1-5	CASSRRGNQPQHF	TGTGCCAGCAGCCGCAGGGGAAATCAGCCCCAGCATTTT
.	TRBV7-9	few	TRBJ1-1	CASSRTNTEAFF	TGTGCCAGCAGCCGAACAAACACTGAAGCTTTCTTT
TRBD2	TRBV6-2/TRBV6-3	.	TRBJ2-2	CASSSLAGGPTGELFF	TGTGCCAGCAGCTCCCTAGCGGGGGGGCCCACCGGGGAGCTGTTTTTT
.	TRBV5-1	few	TRBJ1-2	CASRRTELNYGYTF	TGCGCCAGCCGGAGGACAGAACTTAACTATGGCTACACCTTC
.	TRBV4-1	.	TRBJ2-3	CASSLNWLSTDTQYF	TGCGCCAGCAGCCTTAATTGGTTGAGCACAGATACGCAGTATTTT
.	TRBV4-1	.	TRBJ1-5	CASSQTVTRGNQPQHF	TGCGCCAGCAGCCAAACCGTTACCAGGGGCAATCAGCCCCAGCATTTT
TRBD1	TRBV29-1	.	TRBJ1-1	CSVVTGTTEAFF	TGCAGCGTAGTGACAGGGACCACTGAAGCTTTCTTT
TRBD1	TRBV6-5	.	TRBJ2-2	CASSWQGAGVVSAGELFF	TGTGCCAGCAGTTGGCAGGGGGCGGGCGTCGTAAGCGCCGGGGAGCTGTTTTTT
.	TRBV27	.	TRBJ1-1	CASSSLGQQNTEAFF	TGTGCCAGCAGTTCTCTTGGGCAGCAGAACACTGAAGCTTTCTTT
TRBD1	TRBV27	.	TRBJ1-1	CASSFGRGLTEAFF	TGTGCCAGCAGTTTTGGCAGGGGGCTAACTGAAGCTTTCTTT
.	TRBV28	.	TRBJ2-5	CASSSGVRETQYF	TGTGCCAGCAGTTCGGGGGTCCGGGAGACCCAGTACTTC
.	TRBV5-6	.	TRBJ1-1	CASSLATSKAFF	TGTGCCAGCAGCTTGGCGACTTCTAAGGCTTTCTTT
.	TRBV9	.	TRBJ1-2	CASSVATGLNYGYTF	TGTGCCAGCAGCGTAGCTACGGGGCTGAACTATGGCTACACCTTC
.	TRBV5-4	.	TRBJ2-3	CASSLNPNTDTQYF	TGTGCCAGCAGCTTGAATCCTAACACAGATACGCAGTATTTT
.	TRBV5-1	few	TRBJ1-2	CASSLGGYGYTF	TGCGCCAGCAGCTTGGGAGGCTATGGCTACACCTTC
.	TRBV7-2	.	TRBJ1-1	CASERQGSSNTEAFF	TGTGCCAGCGAAAGGCAGGGGTCTTCGAACACTGAAGCTTTCTTT
.	TRBV15	few	TRBJ1-6	CATSRDGGGSPLHF	TGTGCCACCAGCAGAGATGGGGGTGGTTCACCCCTCCACTTT
TRBD2	TRBV6-5	.	TRBJ2-7	CASSLRTSGRPVPQYEQYF	TGTGCCAGCAGTTTACGGACTAGCGGGAGGCCCGTCCCCCAATACGAGCAGTACTTC
TRBD1	TRBV6-2/TRBV6-3	few	TRBJ2-4	CASSYPGTAQIQYF	TGTGCCAGCAGTTACCCTGGGACAGCGCAGATTCAGTACTTC
.	TRBV20-1	few	TRBJ1-2	CSANSLWGNGYTF	TGCAGTGCTAACTCCTTATGGGGGAATGGCTACACCTTC
TRBD1	TRBV7-8	.	TRBJ2-7	CASSLGTGTTYEQYF	TGTGCCAGCAGCTTAGGGACAGGGACCACCTACGAGCAGTACTTC
.	TRBV4-3	.	TRBJ1-2	CASSQIQGPGANYGYTF	TGCGCCAGCAGCCAAATTCAGGGGCCAGGGGCTAACTATGGCTACACCTTC
TRBD1	TRBV2	few	TRBJ1-2	CASSASSGGYGYTF	TGTGCCAGCAGTGCCAGCTCAGGGGGTTATGGCTACACCTTC
.	TRBV28	.	TRBJ1-5	CASRLQGGSNQPQHF	TGTGCCAGCAGGTTACAGGGTGGGAGCAATCAGCCCCAGCATTTT
.	TRBV2	.	TRBJ2-7	CASTRTDKREQYF	TGTGCCAGCACTAGGACAGATAAGCGAGAGCAGTACTTC
.	TRBV6-5	few	TRBJ1-2	CASSYAVDYGYTF	TGTGCCAGCAGTTACGCCGTGGACTATGGCTACACCTTC
TRBD1	TRBV7-2	medium-sized	TRBJ1-5	CASSPTGGNQPQHF	TGTGCCAGCAGCCCCACAGGGGGCAATCAGCCCCAGCATTTT
.	TRBV11-2	.	TRBJ1-1	CASSNRDKSTEAFF	TGTGCCAGCAGCAACCGGGACAAGTCCACTGAAGCTTTCTTT
TRBD2	TRBV19	.	TRBJ2-3	CASSKGLARRTDTQYF	TGTGCCAGTAGTAAGGGACTAGCGAGACGCACAGATACGCAGTATTTT
TRBD1	TRBV19	.	TRBJ2-5	CASSRSPVGQAAPAQYF	TGTGCCAGTAGTCGTTCCCCGGTGGGACAGGCAGCTCCGGCCCAGTACTTC